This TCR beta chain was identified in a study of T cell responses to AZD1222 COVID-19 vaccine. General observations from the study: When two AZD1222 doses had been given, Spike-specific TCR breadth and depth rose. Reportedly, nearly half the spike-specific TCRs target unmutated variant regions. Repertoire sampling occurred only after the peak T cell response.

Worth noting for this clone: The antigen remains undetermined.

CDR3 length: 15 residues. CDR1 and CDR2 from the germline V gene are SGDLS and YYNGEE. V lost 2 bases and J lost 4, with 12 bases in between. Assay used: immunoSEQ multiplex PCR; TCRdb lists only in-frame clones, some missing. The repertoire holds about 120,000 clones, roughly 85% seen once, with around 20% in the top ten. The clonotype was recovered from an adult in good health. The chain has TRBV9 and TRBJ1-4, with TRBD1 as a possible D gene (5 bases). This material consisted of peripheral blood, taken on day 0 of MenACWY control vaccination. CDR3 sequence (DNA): TGTGCCAGCAGCGTCCGGGACGGAAATAATGAAAAACTGTTTTTT. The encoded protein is CASSVRDGNNEKLFF. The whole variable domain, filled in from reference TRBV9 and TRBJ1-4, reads DSGVTQTPKHLITATGQRVTLRCSPRSGDLSVYWYQQSLDQGLQFLIQYYNGEERAKGNILERFSAQQFPDLHSELNLSSLELGDSALYFCASSVRDGNNEKLFFGSGTQLSVL.